This T cell receptor (beta chain) was retrieved from a study of shared clonotypes between healthy human individuals (dated by TCRdb to 2019 to 2021). Context from the whole study: The cohort comprised a couple of women and a few men aged 18 to 49 years. To estimate repertoire size and how much clonotype sharing occurs between individuals, the study deeply sequenced the blood TCR repertoires of several healthy adults. Each donor's leukapheresis produced roughly between about 0.8 and 8.9 billion PBMCs. For each donor, three plates each were used for CD4 naive and CD4 memory, two plates were used for CD8 naive, and one plate was used for CD8 memory. To increase sequencing depth and limit assay-specific biases, different laboratories used diverse techniques to prepare libraries and sequence TCR repertoires.

What the authors observed across the whole study: Sampling was limited to blood, and TCR repertoires in tissue likely differ from TCR repertoires in blood. About 5% of naive CD4, 3.5% of naive CD8, roughly 2.4% of memory CD4, and more than 0.35% of memory CD8 clonotypes were shared across a few donors. Rarefaction of sorted-subset datasets indicated incomplete sequencing despite the large sequencing depth. Naive subsets generally had larger estimated clonotype richness than memory subsets. Clonotypes shared by all four sorted-subset donors showed higher generation probabilities than non-shared clonotypes. Based on pairwise subsampling, the degree of clonotype sharing among donors was expected to be affected by sequencing depth. Because the study included only a small number of donors, the genetic and exposure-history diversity represented was limited.

Using the deep immunoSEQ assay, multiplex PCR amplified TCR CDR3 regions from genomic DNA. Genomic DNA extracted from each cell subset was distributed evenly over all wells of several immunoSEQ 96-well plates, and each plate served as one replicate. For sorted subsets, each replicate PCR was loaded with approximately 190 ng genomic DNA, equivalent to about 30,000 T cell genomes. The purified libraries were quantified using a Qubit 3.0 fluorometer, sized with a Bioanalyzer 2100, and then quantified again using the KAPA Library Quantification kit. A separate single-read 150-cycle Illumina NextSeq 550 flow cell was used to sequence each immunoSEQ 96-well plate. Turning to the authors' computational methods: Because the immunoSEQ output held only junctional sequences and lacked quality scores, the filtering could not match the filtering applied to full-length reads. Sequences were annotated with PyIR, a Python wrapper for IgBLAST v1.9, and V/J genes and CDR3 were assigned using IMGT germline references. Reads with weak V/J assignments (E-value above 1e-6), missing CDR3, stop codons, out-of-frame junctions, or ambiguous translated residues were removed. A V3J clonotype was defined by an identical inferred V gene, J gene, and CDR3 amino acid sequence. Percentage overlap between repertoires was calculated by dividing the number of shared unique clonotypes by the size of the smaller repertoire. Repertoire richness was assessed with RTK rarefaction, the Chao1 estimator, and Recon v2.1 estimates of unobserved clonotypes. For all TCRbeta clonotypes obtained by the gDNA method from a few donors, generation probabilities were computed with OLGA. TCRdb stores this immuneACCESS table with in-frame sequences only. Part of the clones is absent; in the studies checked, under half of the shortfall reflects unresolved V genes, and no reason is known for the rest. V, J and clone size are those of that table, while D and trimming were read from the DNA. This sample lists about 2.4 million clones; approximately 93% were detected once. The top ten hold approximately 0.37% of the sample.

Of note for this clone: The antigen it recognizes is unknown. It has no much larger one-base neighbor in the sample; base qualities were not kept.

Healthy HIV-negative adults with no recently reported acute infections or vaccinations were included as donors. Every donor was a Caucasian adult living in Nashville, Tennessee, USA. CD4+ T cells were enriched by magnetic negative selection; naive cells were then positively selected on CD45RA, and the negative fraction formed the memory subset. Blood was collected by leukapheresis, and PBMCs were isolated by Ficoll-Histopaque density gradient centrifugation and then cryopreserved in liquid nitrogen vapor phase. Analytical flow cytometry was used to check the purity and quantity of each magnetically sorted T cell population. Each sorted fraction had its genomic DNA isolated and then quantified by UV absorbance on a Nanodrop 2000c. As encoded in the germline V gene, CDR1 is MNHNS while CDR2 is SASEGT. A distance of 15 bases separates the germline ends of V and J, which lose 2 bases and 5 bases respectively. The CDR3 holds 15 amino acids from the cysteine to the phenylalanine. The sequence is cut down to CDR3 DNA, 45 bases in frame from base 1.

The sequenced sample consisted of naive CD4+ T cells from PBMCs. Interpreted using the paper, the cell subset or site label stands for: CD45RA+ positively selected. The receptor's source is a man between 18 and 35 years old in good health. Some clones in this sample may be carry-over from other donors' samples. The rearranged chain carries TRBV6-1 and TRBJ2-5; the D region possibly corresponds to TRBD1 (5 bases align). CDR3 loop: CASSELAQWGETQYF. The base sequence is TGTGCCAGCAGTGAACTCGCACAGTGGGGCGAGACCCAGTACTTC.